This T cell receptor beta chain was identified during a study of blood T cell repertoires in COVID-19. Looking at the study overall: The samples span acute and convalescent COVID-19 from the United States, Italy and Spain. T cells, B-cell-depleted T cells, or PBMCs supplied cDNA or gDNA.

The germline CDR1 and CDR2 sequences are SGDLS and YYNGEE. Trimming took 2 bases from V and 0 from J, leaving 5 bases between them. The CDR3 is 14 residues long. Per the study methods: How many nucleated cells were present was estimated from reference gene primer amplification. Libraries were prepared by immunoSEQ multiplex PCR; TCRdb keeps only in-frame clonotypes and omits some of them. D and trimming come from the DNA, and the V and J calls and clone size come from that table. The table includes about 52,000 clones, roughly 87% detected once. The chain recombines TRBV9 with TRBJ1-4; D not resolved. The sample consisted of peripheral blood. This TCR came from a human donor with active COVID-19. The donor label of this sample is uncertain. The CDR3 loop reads CASSVGTTNEKLFF. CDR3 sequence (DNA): TGTGCCAGCAGCGTGGGCACAACTAATGAAAAACTGTTTTTT. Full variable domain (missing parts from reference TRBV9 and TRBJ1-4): DSGVTQTPKHLITATGQRVTLRCSPRSGDLSVYWYQQSLDQGLQFLIQYYNGEERAKGNILERFSAQQFPDLHSELNLSSLELGDSALYFCASSVGTTNEKLFFGSGTQLSVL.